These 7 T cell receptor beta chains came from one sample sequenced in a study of T cells in Graves' hyperthyroidism and ophthalmopathy. Researchers amplified the TCR beta CDR3 regions from RNA transcripts. When the TCR CDR3 underwent first-round RT-PCR, the HTBI primer set was used. TCRdb passed the multiplex PCR reads through MiXCR, listing each CDR3 protein once. The table shows approximately 870,000 distinct CDR3 sequences, with 38% occurring only once. Sequencing was done on a sample of blood. The receptors here all came from a man aged 18 to 35 with Graves' hyperthyroidism.

The chain couples TRBV7-9 to TRBJ1-3; D is unresolved. CDR3 length: 14 amino acids. Germline values: CDR1 SEHNR, CDR2 FQNEAQ (reference sequence). V lost 8 bases to trimming and J lost 2 bases, with 13 bases between them. The CDR3 here is CASGIRLTGNTIYF. The CDR3, as DNA: TGTGCCAGCGGCATTCGTTTGACTGGAAACACCATATATTTT.

This clonotype was seen at least ten times. The rearrangement joins TRBV15 to TRBJ2-5; weak D call: TRBD1 (5 bases). This CDR3 is 16 amino acids long. Trimming pared 0 bases from V and 5 bases from J, leaving 16 bases between. Germline CDR1 LNHNV, CDR2 YYDKDF (reference sequence). The CDR3 protein is CATSRDLGQGRETQYF. Here the CDR3 DNA reads TGTGCCACCAGCAGAGATCTGGGGCAGGGCAGGGAGACCCAGTACTTC. The whole variable domain, remainder taken from reference TRBV15 and TRBJ2-5, is DAMVIQNPRYQVTQFGKPVTLSCSQTLNHNVMYWYQQKSSQAPKLLFHYYDKDFNNEADTPDNFQSRRPNTSFCFLDIRSPGLGDTAMYLCATSRDLGQGRETQYFGPGTRLLVL.

On this clonotype itself: This may arise from a read error, as a much more abundant clone is one base away. The rearrangement joins TRBV20-1 to TRBJ2-5; TRBD1 matches at 9 bases. This CDR3 comprises 12 residues. The V gene's germline CDR1 is DFQATT and CDR2 SNEGSKA (reference sequence). V was clipped by 5 bases and J by 7 bases; unmatched bases: 5. CDR3 amino acids: CSALQGAGTQYF. The CDR3 DNA reads as TGCAGTGCTTTACAGGGGGCTGGGACCCAGTACTTC.

This clonotype was observed a few times. The chain is built from TRBV5-1 and TRBJ2-7; TRBD2 matches at 9 bases. Germline lookup yields CDR1 SGHRS and CDR2 YFSETQ. This CDR3 comprises 16 residues. V lost 0 bases to trimming and J lost 0 bases; unmatched junction nucleotides: 4. This CDR3 reads CASSLGISGSSYEQYF. CDR3 sequence (DNA): TGCGCCAGCAGCTTGGGGATTAGCGGGAGCTCCTACGAGCAGTACTTC.

In this sample, this clonotype turned up a few times. This may be a read error, as it is one base from a much larger clone. The gene calls are TRBV24-1 and TRBJ2-7, with D unresolved. Germline values: CDR1 KGHDR, CDR2 SFDVKD. The CDR3 spans 12 residues. Trimming removed 3 bases at V and 6 bases at J, with 8 bases between. In DNA, the CDR3 is TGTGCCACCAGTGATGACGGGTGCGAGCAGTACTTC. This translates into CATSDDGCEQYF.

This clonotype was picked up many times. The CDR3 protein is CSVEDEGNTEAFF. CDR3 bases: TGCAGCGTTGAAGATGAGGGGAACACTGAAGCTTTCTTT. The V and J genes are TRBV29-1 and TRBJ1-1; no clear D. Trimming pared 0 bases from V and 1 base from J, leaving 6 bases between. This CDR3 contains 13 residues. The germline CDR1 and CDR2 sequences are SQVTM and ANQGSEA.

This clonotype has a count of ten or more. CDR3 in DNA: TGTGCCAGCAGTGCGAGTTCGGGGAGCTCTGGAAACACCATATATTTT. This sequence encodes CASSASSGSSGNTIYF. This chain uses TRBV2 with TRBJ1-3; no firm D call. The V gene's germline CDR1 is SNHLY and CDR2 FYNNEI. CDR3 length: 16 amino acids. Trimming shortened V by 4 bases and J by 0 bases, and 13 bases separated the two germline ends.